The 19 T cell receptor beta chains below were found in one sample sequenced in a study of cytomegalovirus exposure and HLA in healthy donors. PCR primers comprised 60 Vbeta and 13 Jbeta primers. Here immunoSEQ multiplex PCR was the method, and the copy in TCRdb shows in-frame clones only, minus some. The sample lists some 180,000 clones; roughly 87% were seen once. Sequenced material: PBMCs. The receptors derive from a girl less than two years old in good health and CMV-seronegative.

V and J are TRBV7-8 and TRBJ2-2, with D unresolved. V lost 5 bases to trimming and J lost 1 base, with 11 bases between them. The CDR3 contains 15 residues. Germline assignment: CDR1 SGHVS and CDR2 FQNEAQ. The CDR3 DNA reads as TGTGCCAGCAGCCCTCGACGGGTGAACACCGGGGAGCTGTTTTTT. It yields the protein CASSPRRVNTGELFF.

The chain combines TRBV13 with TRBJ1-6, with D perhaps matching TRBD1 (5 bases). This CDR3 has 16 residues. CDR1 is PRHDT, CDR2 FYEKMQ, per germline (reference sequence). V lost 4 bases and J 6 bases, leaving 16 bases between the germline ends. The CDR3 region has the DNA TGTGCCAGCAGCTCCCTCTCCGGGGGAGGTAATTCACCCCTCCACTTT. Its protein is CASSSLSGGGNSPLHF.

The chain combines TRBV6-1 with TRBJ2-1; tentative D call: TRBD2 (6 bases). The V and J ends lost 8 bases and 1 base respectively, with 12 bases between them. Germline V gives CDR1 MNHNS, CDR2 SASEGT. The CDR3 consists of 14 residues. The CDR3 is CASVRDSSYNEQFF. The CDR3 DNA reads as TGTGCCAGCGTCCGGGACTCGTCCTACAATGAGCAGTTCTTC.

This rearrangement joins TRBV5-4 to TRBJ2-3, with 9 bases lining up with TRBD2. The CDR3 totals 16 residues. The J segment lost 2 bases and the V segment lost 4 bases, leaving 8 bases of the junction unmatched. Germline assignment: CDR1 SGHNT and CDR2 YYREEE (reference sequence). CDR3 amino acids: CASSVRLAEFTDTQYF. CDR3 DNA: TGTGCCAGCAGCGTGAGACTAGCGGAATTCACAGATACGCAGTATTTT. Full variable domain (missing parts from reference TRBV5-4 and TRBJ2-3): ETGVTQSPTHLIKTRGQQVTLRCSSQSGHNTVSWYQQALGQGPQFIFQYYREEENGRGNFPPRFSGLQFPNYSSELNVNALELDDSALYLCASSVRLAEFTDTQYFGPGTRLTVL.

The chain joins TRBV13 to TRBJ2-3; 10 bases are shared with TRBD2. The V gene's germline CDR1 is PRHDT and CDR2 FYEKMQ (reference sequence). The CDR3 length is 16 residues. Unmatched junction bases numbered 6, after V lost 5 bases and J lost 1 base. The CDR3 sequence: CASSPHGLAGTDTQYF. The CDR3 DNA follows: TGTGCCAGCAGCCCGCACGGACTAGCGGGCACAGATACGCAGTATTTT.

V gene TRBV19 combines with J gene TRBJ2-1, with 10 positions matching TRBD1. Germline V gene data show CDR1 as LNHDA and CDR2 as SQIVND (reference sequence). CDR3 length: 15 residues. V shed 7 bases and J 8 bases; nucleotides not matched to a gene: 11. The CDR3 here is CASTPGTGVKHEQFF. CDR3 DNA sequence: TGTGCCAGTACTCCTGGGACAGGGGTCAAACATGAGCAGTTCTTC.

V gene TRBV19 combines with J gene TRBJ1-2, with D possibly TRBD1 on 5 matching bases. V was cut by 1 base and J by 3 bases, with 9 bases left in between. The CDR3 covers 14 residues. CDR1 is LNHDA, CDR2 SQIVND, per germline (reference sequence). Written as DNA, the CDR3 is TGTGCCAGTAGTATAGGGCTGGGGCACTATGGCTACACCTTC. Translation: CASSIGLGHYGYTF.

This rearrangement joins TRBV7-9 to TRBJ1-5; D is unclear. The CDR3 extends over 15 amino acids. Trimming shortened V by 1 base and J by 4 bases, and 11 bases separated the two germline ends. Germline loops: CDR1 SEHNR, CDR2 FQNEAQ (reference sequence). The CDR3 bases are TGTGCCAGCAGCTTAGAAACAGAGAGTAATCAGCCCCAGCATTTT. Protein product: CASSLETESNQPQHF.

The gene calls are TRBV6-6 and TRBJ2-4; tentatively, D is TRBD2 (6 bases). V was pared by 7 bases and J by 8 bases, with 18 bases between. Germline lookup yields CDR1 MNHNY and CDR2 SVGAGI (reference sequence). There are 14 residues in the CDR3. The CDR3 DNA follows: TGTGCCAGCACCTCTATAGAAGGGAGGCACATTCAGTACTTC. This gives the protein CASTSIEGRHIQYF.

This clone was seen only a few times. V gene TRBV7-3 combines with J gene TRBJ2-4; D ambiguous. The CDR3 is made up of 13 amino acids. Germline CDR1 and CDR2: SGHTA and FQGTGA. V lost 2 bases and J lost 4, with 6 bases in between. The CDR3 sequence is CASSLGQKNIQYF. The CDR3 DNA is TGTGCCAGCAGCTTAGGGCAGAAAAACATTCAGTACTTC.

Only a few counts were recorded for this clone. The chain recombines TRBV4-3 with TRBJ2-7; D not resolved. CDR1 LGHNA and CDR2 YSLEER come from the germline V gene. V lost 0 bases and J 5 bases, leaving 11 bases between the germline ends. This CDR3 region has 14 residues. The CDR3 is CASSQDRSQDEQYF. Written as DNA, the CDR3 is TGCGCCAGCAGCCAAGATCGGTCCCAAGACGAGCAGTACTTC.

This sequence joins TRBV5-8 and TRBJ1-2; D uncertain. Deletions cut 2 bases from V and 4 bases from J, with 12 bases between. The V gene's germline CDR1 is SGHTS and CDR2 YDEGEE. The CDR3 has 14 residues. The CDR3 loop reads CASSFGGRPYGYTF. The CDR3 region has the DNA TGTGCCAGCAGCTTCGGAGGACGGCCCTATGGCTACACCTTC.

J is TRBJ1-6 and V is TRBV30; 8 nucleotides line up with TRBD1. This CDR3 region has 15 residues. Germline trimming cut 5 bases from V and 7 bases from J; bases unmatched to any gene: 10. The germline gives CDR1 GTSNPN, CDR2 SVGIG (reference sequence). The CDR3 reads CAWDLQGAGNSPLHF. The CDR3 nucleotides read TGTGCCTGGGATCTTCAGGGGGCAGGGAATTCACCCCTCCACTTT. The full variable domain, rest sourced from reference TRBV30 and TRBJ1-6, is SQTIHQWPATLVQPVGSPLSLECTVEGTSNPNLYWYRQAAGRGLQLLFYSVGIGQISSEVPQNLSASRPQDRQFILSSKKLLLSDSGFYLCAWDLQGAGNSPLHFGNGTRLTVT.

DNA for the CDR3: TGTGCCAGCAGCCTGAGGTCCGATCAGCCCCAGCATTTT. It codes for CASSLRSDQPQHF. The chain joins TRBV27 to TRBJ1-5; no firm D call. This CDR3 is 13 amino acids long. Looked up from germline, CDR1 is MNHEY and CDR2 is SMNVEV (reference sequence). Trimming cost V 6 bases and J 5 bases, with 11 bases left between them.

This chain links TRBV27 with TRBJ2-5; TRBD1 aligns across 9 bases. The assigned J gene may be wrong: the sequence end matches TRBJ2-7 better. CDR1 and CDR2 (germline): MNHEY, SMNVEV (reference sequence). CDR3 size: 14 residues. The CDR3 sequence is CASSRDRDLYEQYF. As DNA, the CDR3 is TGTGCCAGCAGCCGGGACAGGGACCTCTACGAGCAGTACTTC.

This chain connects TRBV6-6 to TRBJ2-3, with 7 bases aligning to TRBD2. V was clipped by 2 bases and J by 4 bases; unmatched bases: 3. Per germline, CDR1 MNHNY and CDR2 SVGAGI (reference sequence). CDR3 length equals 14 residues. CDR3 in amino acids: CASSYTSEADTQYF. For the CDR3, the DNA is TGTGCCAGCAGTTACACTAGCGAGGCAGATACGCAGTATTTT.

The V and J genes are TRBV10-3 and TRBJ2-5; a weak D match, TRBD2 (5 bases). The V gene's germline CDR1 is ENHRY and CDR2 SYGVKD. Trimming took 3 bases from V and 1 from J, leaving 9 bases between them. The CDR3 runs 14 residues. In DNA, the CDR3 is TGTGCCATCAGTGAAGGACTGTTCCAAGAGACCCAGTACTTC. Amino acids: CAISEGLFQETQYF.

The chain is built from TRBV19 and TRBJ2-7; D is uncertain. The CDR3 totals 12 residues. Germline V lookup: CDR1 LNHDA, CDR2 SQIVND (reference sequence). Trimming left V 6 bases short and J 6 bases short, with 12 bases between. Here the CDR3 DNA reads TGTGCCAGTAGCATACGTCCCTCCGAGCAGTACTTC. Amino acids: CASSIRPSEQYF.

CDR3 in amino acids: CASSAGGMGNTEAFF. CDR3 bases: TGTGCCAGCAGCGCGGGGGGGATGGGGAACACTGAAGCTTTCTTT. The chain carries TRBV9 and TRBJ1-1; D is possibly TRBD1 (5 bases). CDR1 is SGDLS and CDR2 is YYNGEE in the germline V gene. V lost 3 bases and J 1 base, leaving 13 bases between the germline ends. The CDR3 consists of 15 residues.